The 20 T cell receptor beta chains presented below share a single source sample, sequenced in a study of post-analysis software for immune sequencing data. The antigens of these receptors remain unknown. cDNA libraries for TCR beta contained unique molecular identifiers. TCRdb analysed the PCR reads with MiXCR anew, one entry per CDR3 protein. The table lists 650,000 to 850,000 distinct CDR3 sequences, 53% of them singletons. Study-wide results and caveats: In patients, about five TRBV segments were more frequent than in controls, with TRBV5-6, TRBV5-1 and TRBV20-1 among them.

Sequencing used blood. These receptors were collected from a girl aged 10 to 17 with multiple sclerosis.

This chain connects TRBV5-5 to TRBJ2-3; 10 bases match TRBD1. V lost 4 bases, J lost 6 bases, and 14 bases stayed unmatched. The CDR3 is 17 amino acids. The germline V gene encodes CDR1 SGHKS and CDR2 YYEKEE (reference sequence). The CDR3 protein is CASSLMTTGGAADTQYF. In DNA, the CDR3 is TGTGCCAGCAGCCTCATGACGACAGGGGGCGCAGCCGATACGCAGTATTTT.

This chain links TRBV6-6 with TRBJ1-5; no reliable D call. This CDR3 has 13 residues. Germline CDR1 MNHNY, CDR2 SVGAGI (reference sequence). The ends were cut back, 5 bases at V and 7 bases at J, with 12 bases in the middle. Written as DNA, the CDR3 is TGTGCCAGCAGTCCCTTCCAGGCCCAGCCCCAGCATTTT. Its translation: CASSPFQAQPQHF.

This clonotype was seen a handful of times. J is TRBJ2-3 and V is TRBV7-2, with a weak D call TRBD2 (5 bases). The length of the CDR3 is 14 residues. The V gene lost 6 bases and the J gene lost 0 bases, with 10 bases spanning the gap. Per the germline V gene, CDR1 is SGHTA and CDR2 is FQGNSA. Here the CDR3 DNA reads TGTGCCAGCAGACTCGGAGGCAGCACAGATACGCAGTATTTT. It encodes CASRLGGSTDTQYF. The full variable domain, in which reference TRBV7-2 and TRBJ2-3 provide the parts outside the CDR3, is GAGVSQSPSNKVTEKGKDVELRCDPISGHTALYWYRQSLGQGLEFLIYFQGNSAPDKSGLPSDRFSAERTGGSVSTLTIQRTQQEDSAVYLCASRLGGSTDTQYFGPGTRLTVL.

The J gene is TRBJ2-1, the V gene TRBV29-1; D possibly corresponds to TRBD2 (5 bases). Gene TRBJ2-7 matches the end of the DNA better, so the J call may be wrong. Germline values: CDR1 SQVTM, CDR2 ANQGSEA. CDR3 size: 14 residues. The CDR3 loop is CSVGETSSYNEQYF. The DNA of the CDR3 is TGCAGCGTTGGGGAGACAAGCTCCTACAATGAGCAGTACTTC.

The table lists this clonotype with a few counts. The rearrangement uses TRBV4-1 and TRBJ2-7, with D possibly being TRBD1 or TRBD2 (5 bases each). CDR3 size: 15 residues. V shed 2 bases and J shed 2 bases, with 13 bases lying between them. Germline V lookup: CDR1 MGHRA, CDR2 YSYEKL. The CDR3 sequence is CASSQSGLGAYEQYF. Written as DNA, the CDR3 is TGCGCCAGCAGCCAATCCGGGCTGGGGGCCTACGAGCAGTACTTC.

This clonotype was observed a few times. The CDR3 nucleotides read TGTGCCATCAGTGGGACAGGGAAGGATAGCGAGCAGTACTTC. It specifies CAISGTGKDSEQYF. The rearrangement links TRBV10-3 to TRBJ2-7; 8 nucleotides align to TRBD1. The CDR3 spans 14 residues. With 4 bases clipped from V and 6 bases from J, the junction kept 8 bases outside the gene matches. Germline V gene data show CDR1 as ENHRY and CDR2 as SYGVKD.

CDR3 region: CASGLAGAPSNQPQHF. DNA of the CDR3: TGTGCTAGTGGTTTGGCGGGGGCCCCAAGCAATCAGCCCCAGCATTTT. V is TRBV12-5 and J is TRBJ1-5, with D perhaps TRBD1 (6 bases). The CDR3 has 16 residues. From germline, CDR1 is LGHNT and CDR2 FRNRAP. The V gene lost 1 base and the J gene lost 1 base, with 11 bases spanning the gap.

This clonotype has a single count. The rearrangement links TRBV7-9 to TRBJ2-1; D is perhaps TRBD1 (6 bases). The CDR3 covers 17 residues. V was shortened by 0 bases and J by 1 base, with 13 bases between the two germline ends. CDR1 and CDR2 from the germline V gene are SEHNR and FQNEAQ (reference sequence). CDR3 nucleotides: TGTGCCAGCAGCTTAGCGGTAAGGCAGGGGTCCTACAATGAGCAGTTCTTC. Its translation is CASSLAVRQGSYNEQFF. Full variable domain (missing parts from reference TRBV7-9 and TRBJ2-1): DTGVSQNPRHKITKRGQNVTFRCDPISEHNRLYWYRQTLGQGPEFLTYFQNEAQLEKSRLLSDRFSAERPKGSFSTLEIQRTEQGDSAMYLCASSLAVRQGSYNEQFFGPGTRLTVL.

The chain is built from TRBV3-1 and TRBJ2-7; D ambiguous. Germline V CDR1 and CDR2: LGHDT, YNNKEL (reference sequence). The CDR3 is 15 amino acids. Trimming removed 1 base at V and 2 bases at J, with 12 bases between. CDR3: CASSQGWVATYEQYF. Here the CDR3 DNA reads TGTGCCAGCAGCCAAGGGTGGGTAGCTACCTACGAGCAGTACTTC.

V gene TRBV7-8 combines with J gene TRBJ2-3; D is unclear. The CDR3 is 16 residues long. With 5 bases removed from V and 2 bases from J, the gap between germline ends came to 17 bases. In germline, CDR1 is SGHVS, CDR2 FQNEAQ. The CDR3 protein is CASSLNRLGITDTQYF. The CDR3 DNA sequence: TGTGCCAGCAGCCTCAATAGGCTGGGAATCACAGATACGCAGTATTTT.

The chain recombines TRBV3-1 with TRBJ2-6; 10 nucleotides line up with TRBD2. Germline CDR1 is LGHDT and CDR2 is YNNKEL (reference sequence). The CDR3 is 21 amino acids. V lost 3 bases, J lost 0 bases, and 14 bases stayed unmatched. The CDR3 spells CASSQEFPWLAGVSGANVLTF. CDR3 DNA sequence: TGTGCCAGCAGCCAGGAATTCCCCTGGCTAGCGGGAGTCTCTGGGGCCAACGTCCTGACTTTC.

This clonotype came up a few times. The V gene is TRBV10-3, the J gene TRBJ2-3, with TRBD1 matching 7 bases. In germline, CDR1 is ENHRY, CDR2 SYGVKD. The CDR3 totals 16 residues. V was clipped by 6 bases and J by 1 base; unmatched bases: 10. The CDR3 nucleotides read TGTGCCATCAGGCGGACAGGAGGCCGTGGCACAGATACGCAGTATTTT. Protein sequence: CAIRRTGGRGTDTQYF.

Points on this clonotype: Germline and junction disagree at one end, which may indicate a read error. The CDR3 reads CASSPPLLAGGNYEQDF. The CDR3, as DNA: TGTGCCAGCTCACCACCATTGCTAGCGGGAGGTAACTACGAGCAGGACTTC. The chain employs TRBV18 and TRBJ2-4; 11 bases are shared with TRBD2. The CDR3 loop spans 17 amino acids. Germline lookup yields CDR1 KGHSH and CDR2 LQKENI. Combining the CDR3 with reference TRBV18 and TRBJ2-4 gives the whole variable domain NAGVMQNPRHLVRRRGQEARLRCSPMKGHSHVYWYRQLPEEGLKFMVYLQKENIIDESGMPKERFSAEFPKEGPSILRIQQVVRGDSAAYFCASSPPLLAGGNYEQDFGAGTRLSVL.

This clonotype was seen a few times. V is TRBV20-1 and J is TRBJ2-3, with 7 positions matching TRBD2. Germline CDR1 DFQATT, CDR2 SNEGSKA (reference sequence). This CDR3 spans 15 amino acids. V lost 2 bases and J lost 0; bases outside the gene matches: 5. CDR3: CSARIPSGSTDTQYF. In DNA, the CDR3 is TGCAGTGCTAGAATCCCTAGCGGCAGCACAGATACGCAGTATTTT.

This clonotype was detected only a few times. The J gene is TRBJ1-2, the V gene TRBV5-1, with D hard to call. The CDR3 is 14 residues long. CDR1 is SGHRS, CDR2 YFSETQ, per germline. V was pared by 0 bases and J by 2 bases, with 8 bases between. The CDR3 DNA is TGCGCCAGCAGCTTGGAAGAGCCGAACTATGGCTACACCTTC. Residues: CASSLEEPNYGYTF.

The J gene is TRBJ2-7, the V gene TRBV20-1; 8 bases are shared with TRBD1. V dropped 2 bases and J dropped 3; count of bases not matched to a gene: 9. The CDR3 has 15 residues. Germline-derived CDR1 and CDR2 are DFQATT and SNEGSKA (reference sequence). CDR3 protein: CSARSGGRQNYEQYF. As DNA, the CDR3 is TGCAGTGCTAGATCAGGGGGCCGGCAAAACTACGAGCAGTACTTC.

A single count supports this clonotype. The V and J genes are TRBV7-9 and TRBJ1-1, with a weak D call TRBD1 (5 bases). Germline lookup yields CDR1 SEHNR and CDR2 FQNEAQ (reference sequence). The ends were cut back, 4 bases at V and 0 bases at J, with 21 bases in the middle. The CDR3 has 18 residues. The CDR3 bases are TGTGCCAGCAGCTCTCCCCGGGGAGGGACGCTTATGAACACTGAAGCTTTCTTT. Amino acid sequence: CASSSPRGGTLMNTEAFF.

This chain links TRBV15 with TRBJ1-2, with 10 bases matching TRBD1. V was pared by 1 base and J by 2 bases, with 1 base of the junction left unmatched. The CDR3 sequence is 15 residues long. Germline V gene sequence: CDR1 LNHNV, CDR2 YYDKDF (reference sequence). The CDR3 coding sequence is TGTGCCACCAGCAGAGGGACAGGGGGAAACTATGGCTACACCTTC. The encoded protein is CATSRGTGGNYGYTF.

This clonotype turned up a few times. The gene calls are TRBV5-1 and TRBJ2-3; possibly TRBD2 for D (6 bases). Germline CDR1 reads SGHRS; CDR2 reads YFSETQ. V was clipped by 0 bases and J by 5 bases, with 13 bases between them. CDR3 length: 15 residues. DNA for the CDR3: TGCGCCAGCAGCTTGGGTTCGGGAGCGCGAGATACGCAGTATTTT. This translates into CASSLGSGARDTQYF.

CDR3 in amino acids: CAISDPSQGGSETQYF. The CDR3, as DNA: TGTGCCATCAGTGACCCCTCACAGGGGGGAAGCGAGACCCAGTACTTC. The chain couples TRBV10-3 to TRBJ2-7, with 8 bases that match TRBD1. The last part of the DNA fits TRBJ2-5 better; the J call may be wrong. This CDR3 spans 16 amino acids. Germline V CDR1 and CDR2: ENHRY, SYGVKD.